Below, 9 T cell receptor beta chains from the same sample are listed, as sequenced in a study of blood T cell repertoires in COVID-19. The method was immunoSEQ multiplex PCR; TCRdb's version includes in-frame clones alone and lacks a portion of them. The profile shows 150,000 to 180,000 clones, about 90% of them singletons. Material for sequencing was peripheral blood. The receptors were sampled from a man aged 50 to 60 with acute or convalescent COVID-19.

This chain connects TRBV19 to TRBJ1-2, with a tentative D call TRBD1 (6 bases). Germline values: CDR1 LNHDA, CDR2 SQIVND (reference sequence). This CDR3 contains 14 residues. V was shortened by 7 bases and J by 3 bases, with 15 bases between the two germline ends. The CDR3 DNA reads as TGTGCCAGTATCAAAAACAGGGATGACTATGGCTACACCTTC. This codes for CASIKNRDDYGYTF.

The chain recombines TRBV18 with TRBJ1-6, with D maybe TRBD1 (6 bases). Per germline, CDR1 KGHSH and CDR2 LQKENI. The germline V and J ends were trimmed by 3 bases and 4 bases, with 13 bases remaining between them. The CDR3 contains 16 residues. The CDR3 coding sequence is TGTGCCAGCTCACCGATAGACAGGCCATATAATTCACCCCTCCACTTT. This gives the protein CASSPIDRPYNSPLHF.

For the CDR3, the DNA is TGTGCCAGCAGCCAACAGGGGCCCCTTAATGAAAAACTGTTTTTT. This codes for CASSQQGPLNEKLFF. V gene TRBV2 combines with J gene TRBJ1-4; 7 bases fit TRBD1. Germline assignment: CDR1 SNHLY and CDR2 FYNNEI. V was pared by 6 bases and J by 4 bases, with 8 bases of the junction left unmatched. The CDR3 extends over 15 amino acids.

The rearrangement joins TRBV6-5 to TRBJ1-2; TRBD1 agrees at 7 bases. The germline V gene has CDR1 MNHEY and CDR2 SVGAGI. The CDR3 extends over 13 amino acids. J lost 4 bases, V lost 2 bases, and 1 base had no gene match. Here the CDR3 DNA reads TGTGCCAGCAGTTACCCAGGGGGCTATGGCTACACCTTC. Translated, it gives CASSYPGGYGYTF.

The V call is TRBV5-1, the J call TRBJ2-1; D may be TRBD1 (6 bases). Germline V gene sequence: CDR1 SGHRS, CDR2 YFSETQ. Trimming shortened V by 7 bases and J by 3 bases, and 20 bases separated the two germline ends. This CDR3 has 16 amino acids. The CDR3 DNA follows: TGCGCCAGCCGAGCTAGCCTGGGACAAATCTACAATGAGCAGTTCTTC. Translated, it gives CASRASLGQIYNEQFF. The whole variable domain, remainder taken from reference TRBV5-1 and TRBJ2-1, is KAGVTQTPRYLIKTRGQQVTLSCSPISGHRSVSWYQQTPGQGLQFLFEYFSETQRNKGNFPGRFSGRQFSNSRSEMNVSTLELGDSALYLCASRASLGQIYNEQFFGPGTRLTVL.

The chain employs TRBV2 and TRBJ1-5, with TRBD1 matching 7 bases. With V trimmed by 6 bases and J by 3 bases, 8 bases remained unmatched. Germline V gives CDR1 SNHLY, CDR2 FYNNEI. This CDR3 comprises 15 residues. CDR3 sequence reads: CASRGLQGNNQPQHF. CDR3 nucleotide sequence: TGTGCCAGCAGGGGTTTACAGGGGAACAATCAGCCCCAGCATTTT.

The chain employs TRBV7-2 and TRBJ2-2, with D possibly TRBD2 on 6 matching bases. Germline V CDR1 and CDR2: SGHTA, FQGNSA. Trimming removed 2 bases from V and 2 bases from J, with 9 bases in between. The CDR3 extends over 15 amino acids. The CDR3 sequence is CASSLWAGNTGELFF. In DNA, the CDR3 is TGTGCCAGCAGCTTATGGGCGGGAAACACCGGGGAGCTGTTTTTT.

The chain combines TRBV6-2 or TRBV6-3 with TRBJ1-2; D may be TRBD1 (6 bases). CDR1 is MNHEY, CDR2 SVGEGT, per germline. Between the trimmed V and J ends, which lost 5 bases and 2 bases, there was a span of 18 bases. The CDR3 is 16 residues long. The CDR3 loop is CASSTRGQGLNYGYTF. The DNA for the CDR3 is TGTGCCAGCAGTACCCGAGGCCAGGGGCTAAACTATGGCTACACCTTC.

The CDR3 spells CASRGADTQYF. In DNA form, the CDR3 reads TGTGCCAGCCGGGGGGCGGATACGCAGTATTTT. The chain is built from TRBV2 and TRBJ2-3; D possibly corresponds to TRBD2 (7 bases). CDR3 length: 11 residues. Per germline, CDR1 SNHLY and CDR2 FYNNEI. V lost 8 bases and J lost 6, with 9 bases in between.